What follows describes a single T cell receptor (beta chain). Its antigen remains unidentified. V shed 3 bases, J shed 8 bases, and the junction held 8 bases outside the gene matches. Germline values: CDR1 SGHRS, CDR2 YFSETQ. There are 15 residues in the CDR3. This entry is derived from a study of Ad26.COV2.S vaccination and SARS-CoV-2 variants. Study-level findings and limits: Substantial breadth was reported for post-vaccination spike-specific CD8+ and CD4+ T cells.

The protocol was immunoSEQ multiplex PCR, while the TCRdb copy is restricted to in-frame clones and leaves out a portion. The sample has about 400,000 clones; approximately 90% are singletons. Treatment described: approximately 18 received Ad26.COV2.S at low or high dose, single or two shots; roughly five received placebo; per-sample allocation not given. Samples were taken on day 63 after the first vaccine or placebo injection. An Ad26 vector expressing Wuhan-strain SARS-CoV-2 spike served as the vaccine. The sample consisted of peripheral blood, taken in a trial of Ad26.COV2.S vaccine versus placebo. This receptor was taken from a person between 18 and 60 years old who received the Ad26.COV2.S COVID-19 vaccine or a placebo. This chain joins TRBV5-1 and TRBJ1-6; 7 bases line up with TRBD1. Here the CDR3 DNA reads TGCGCCAGCAGCTCAAATCAGGGGGGTTATTCACCCCTCCACTTT. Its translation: CASSSNQGGYSPLHF.